The TCR beta chain described here comes from a study of cytomegalovirus exposure and HLA in healthy donors. Whole-study findings and limits: Analysis performed later found 16,951 TCR beta sequences associated with HLA alleles at 0.05 false discovery rate. CMV antigen specificity of three CMV-associated chains was confirmed in vitro. Previous analysis showed most TCR beta V segments were productive about 90% or about 30% of the time. Later genetic work tied a missense DCLRE1C variant to beta-chain V and J trimming.

The V and J ends lost 5 bases and 6 bases respectively, with 14 bases between them. The CDR3 is 13 residues long. Germline-derived CDR1 and CDR2 are SQVTM and ANQGSEA. On this clone itself: The antigen remains undetermined.

The PCR was carried out with 60 Vbeta primers and 13 Jbeta primers. Sequenced by immunoSEQ multiplex PCR; TCRdb stores in-frame clones only, minus some. The repertoire includes about 110,000 clones, over 65% of them detected once, and 13% sits in the top ten. Sample: PBMCs. The sequence came from a man aged 30 to 45 in good health and CMV-seropositive. The chain recombines TRBV29-1 with TRBJ1-5; D unclear. The CDR3 loop reads CSVIMVVSQPQHF. The CDR3 bases are TGCAGCGTTATCATGGTCGTTAGTCAGCCCCAGCATTTT.